The clone carrying this T cell receptor beta chain appeared a few times. Its specificity is not known. TCRdb processed the reads anew with MiXCR; each CDR3 protein has one entry. The table lists fewer than 200,000 distinct CDR3 sequences, roughly 20% of them singletons. The sample comes from a study of T cell repertoires in cytomegalovirus infection. This CDR3 has 15 residues. The V gene end was trimmed by 5 bases and the J gene end by 4 bases; junction bases not matched to a gene: 4. The germline V gene encodes CDR1 SGHVS and CDR2 FNYEAQ. The chain employs TRBV7-6 and TRBJ2-2, with 10 bases matching TRBD1. Sequenced material: CD8+ T cells from cultured PBMCs, taken from culture after CMV antigen stimulation. This receptor was identified in a human donor in good health (CMV status not recorded). Some clones in this sample may be carry-over from other donors' samples. CDR3 loop: CASSRDRGFTGELFF. The CDR3 DNA reads as TGTGCCAGCAGCCGGGACAGGGGATTCACCGGGGAGCTGTTTTTT.